This TCR beta chain was captured by sequencing in a study of response to subunit inactivated influenza vaccine. In TCRdb, the RT-PCR reads were re-called with MiXCR into one record per CDR3 protein. The sample yields fewer than 750,000 distinct CDR3 sequences, less than 15% seen once. This clonotype was sampled from a man aged 50 to 59 who received an inactivated influenza vaccine. The specimen was PBMCs from blood, collected about 12 days after vaccination.

The CDR3 sequence is CSVSLAGIYNEQFF. CDR3 bases: TGCAGTGTATCACTAGCGGGAATATACAATGAGCAGTTCTTC. The rearrangement uses TRBV20-1 and TRBJ2-1, with TRBD2 matching over 10 bases. CDR1 and CDR2 (germline): DFQATT, SNEGSKA (reference sequence). The length of the CDR3 is 14 residues. J lost 4 bases, V lost 7 bases, and 7 bases had no gene match.